This TCR beta chain appears in the sequencing data of a study of neurological immune-mediated disorders. The trim removed 6 bases at V and 4 bases at J, leaving 5 bases unmatched. This CDR3 is built from 14 residues. Germline loops: CDR1 DFQATT, CDR2 SNEGSKA (reference sequence). 5'RACE with 10-nucleotide random UMIs produced the cDNA. TCRdb redid the calling of the 5' RACE reads with MiXCR, one entry per CDR3 protein. Of tens of thousands of distinct CDR3 sequences in the sample, less than 15% are singletons; the top ten hold approximately 4.5%. Time point indicated: longitudinal time-point 2. V and J are TRBV20-1 and TRBJ2-3, with 12 positions matching TRBD2. Sequencing input: PBMCs. The TCR sequence derives from a female donor with HTLV-1-associated myelopathy (HAM/TSP). The CDR3 loop reads CSALTSGRPDTQYF. The CDR3 DNA reads TGCAGTGCCTTGACTAGCGGGAGACCAGATACGCAGTATTTT.